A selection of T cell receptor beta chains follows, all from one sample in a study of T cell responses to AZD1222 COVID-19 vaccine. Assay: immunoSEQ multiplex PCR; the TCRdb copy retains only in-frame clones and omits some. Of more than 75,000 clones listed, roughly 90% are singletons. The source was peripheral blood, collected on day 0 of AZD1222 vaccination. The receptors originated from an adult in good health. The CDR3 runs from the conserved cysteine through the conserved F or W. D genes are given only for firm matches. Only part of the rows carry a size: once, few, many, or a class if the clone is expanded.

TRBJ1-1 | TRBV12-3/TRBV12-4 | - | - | TGTGCCAGCAGCCGGCAGACTGAAGCTTTCTTT | CASSRQTEAFF
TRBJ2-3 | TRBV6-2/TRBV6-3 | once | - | TGTGCCAGCAGTTACGATGTAGCGGCAGCAGATACGCAGTATTTT | CASSYDVAAADTQYF
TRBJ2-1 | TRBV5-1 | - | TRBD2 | TGCGCCAGCAGCTCGGACCCGCGGGGGGGCGTTTTCTTC | CASSSDPRGGVFF
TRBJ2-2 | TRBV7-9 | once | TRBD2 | TGTGCCAGCAGCTTAGAAACTAGCGTGACCGGGGAGCTGTTTTTT | CASSLETSVTGELFF
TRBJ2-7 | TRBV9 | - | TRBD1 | TGTGCCAGCAGCGTAGGGACAGACAGGGGTTACCCGTACGAGCAGTACTTC | CASSVGTDRGYPYEQYF
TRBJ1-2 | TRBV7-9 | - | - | TGTGCCAGCAGCCGTCCGAATGGCGGCTACACCTTC | CASSRPNGGYTF
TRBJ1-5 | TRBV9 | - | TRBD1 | TGTGCCAGCAGCGCCGGACAGGACCATCAGCCCCAGCATTTT | CASSAGQDHQPQHF
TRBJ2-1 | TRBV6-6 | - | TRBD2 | TGTGCCAGCAGTGGGGGACTAGCGGGGGAGCCTGGGTTCTTC | CASSGGLAGEPGFF
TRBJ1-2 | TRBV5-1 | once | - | TGCGCCAGCAGACAGGGACCGCAAAACTATGGCTACACCTTC | CASRQGPQNYGYTF
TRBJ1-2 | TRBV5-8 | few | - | TGTGCCAGCAGCTTGATGGGGGGCGCAGGCTATGGCTACACCTTC | CASSLMGGAGYGYTF
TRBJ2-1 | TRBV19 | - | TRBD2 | TGTGCCAGTAGTCCTCTAGCGGGGGGGCCCAATGAGCAGTTCTTC | CASSPLAGGPNEQFF
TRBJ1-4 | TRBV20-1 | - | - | TGCAGTGCTAGTGGGGTGGAGGGCAGCCTTAATGAAAAACTGTTTTTT | CSASGVEGSLNEKLFF
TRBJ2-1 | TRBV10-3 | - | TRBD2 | TGTGCCGTCCAGAGCACCAGCGGGGGGACTGGAAATGAGCAGTTCTTC | CAVQSTSGGTGNEQFF
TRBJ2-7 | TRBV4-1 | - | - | TGCGCCAGCAGCCAAGGGGTTGAGCCTGGTGAGCAGTACTTC | CASSQGVEPGEQYF
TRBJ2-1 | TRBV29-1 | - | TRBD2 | TGCAGCGTGGCTACTAGCGGGGCCTACAATGAGCAGTTCTTC | CSVATSGAYNEQFF
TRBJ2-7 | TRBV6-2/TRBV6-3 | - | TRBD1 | TGTGCCAGCAGTGACAGGGGTTTGGACGAGCAGTACTTC | CASSDRGLDEQYF
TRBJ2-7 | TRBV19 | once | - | TGTGCCAGTAGTATTTACGCGGACGGCTCCTACGAGCAGTACTTC | CASSIYADGSYEQYF
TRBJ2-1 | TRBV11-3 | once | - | TGTGCCAGCAGCTTAGATGGAGGGGAGCAGTTCTTC | CASSLDGGEQFF
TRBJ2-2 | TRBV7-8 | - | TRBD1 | TGTGCCAGTTGGACAGGAAACACCGGGGAGCTGTTTTTT | CASWTGNTGELFF
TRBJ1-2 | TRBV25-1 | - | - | TGTGCCAGCAGCTTTTTTACAGGGAACTATGGCTACACCTTC | CASSFFTGNYGYTF
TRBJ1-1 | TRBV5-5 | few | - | TGTGCCAGCAGCTTGAGAACAGGGTCGGACCCTGGAGCTTTCTTT | CASSLRTGSDPGAFF
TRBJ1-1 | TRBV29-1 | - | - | TGCAGCGCCCACGCCCTAGGCACTGAAGCTTTCTTT | CSAHALGTEAFF
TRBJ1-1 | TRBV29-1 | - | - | TGCAGCGTTGAAGACAGGGTCGGAACTGAAGCTTTCTTT | CSVEDRVGTEAFF
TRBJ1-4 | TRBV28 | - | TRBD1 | TGTGCCAGCAGTTTATTGACAGGGGGCGCAACTAATGAAAAACTGTTTTTT | CASSLLTGGATNEKLFF
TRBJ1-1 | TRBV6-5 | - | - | TGTGCCAGCAGTCGGAACAGTATTAGCAGTGAAGCTTTCTTT | CASSRNSISSEAFF
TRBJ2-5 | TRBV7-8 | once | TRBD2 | TGTGCCAGCAGCTCCCGGGGTGGCGGGGAGGGGACCCAGTACTTC | CASSSRGGGEGTQYF
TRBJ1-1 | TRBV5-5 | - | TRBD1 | TGTGCCAGCAGCTTCGGGGGACAGCTCCCAGCTTTCTTT | CASSFGGQLPAFF
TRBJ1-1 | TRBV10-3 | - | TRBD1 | TGTGCCATCAGAACACAGGGGGCTCAAGCTGAAGCTTTCTTT | CAIRTQGAQAEAFF
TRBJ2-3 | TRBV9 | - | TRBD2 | TGTGCCAGCAGCGTTGGGGTCGGGGACTACAGAGCAGATACGCAGTATTTT | CASSVGVGDYRADTQYF
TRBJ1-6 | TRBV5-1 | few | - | TGCGCCAGCAGCTTGGGGCCCGCCGGGAATTCACCCCTCCACTTT | CASSLGPAGNSPLHF
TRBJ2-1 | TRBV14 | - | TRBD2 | TGTGCCAGCAGCCAAGGAAGGTCTCTAGCGGGAGGTGTTGAGCAGTTCTTC | CASSQGRSLAGGVEQFF
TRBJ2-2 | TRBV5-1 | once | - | TGCGCCAGCAGCTTGGACAGGGAAAACACCGGGGAGCTGTTTTTT | CASSLDRENTGELFF
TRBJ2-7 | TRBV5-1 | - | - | TGCGCCAGCAGCTTGGTACTAACCCCCTACGAGCAGTACTTC | CASSLVLTPYEQYF
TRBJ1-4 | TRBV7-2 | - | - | TGTGCCAGCAGTTTCCTAGGAGAAAAACTGTTTTTT | CASSFLGEKLFF
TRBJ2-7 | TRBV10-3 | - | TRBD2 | TGTGCCATCAGTGAACCGGGACTAGCGGTTACGCAGCAGTACTTC | CAISEPGLAVTQQYF
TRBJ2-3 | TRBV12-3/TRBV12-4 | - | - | TGTGCCAGCAGACTTTCAAGCACAGATACGCAGTATTTT | CASRLSSTDTQYF
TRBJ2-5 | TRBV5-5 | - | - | TGTGCCAGCAGCAAGAGCGGGACAGCCGAAGAGACCCAGTACTTC | CASSKSGTAEETQYF
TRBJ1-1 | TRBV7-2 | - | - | TGTGCCAGCAGCTTACAGGGCCGGGGAAACACTGAAGCTTTCTTT | CASSLQGRGNTEAFF
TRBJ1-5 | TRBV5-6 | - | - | TGTGCCAGCAGCTTATTAACCAGGGACGATCAGCCCCAGCATTTT | CASSLLTRDDQPQHF
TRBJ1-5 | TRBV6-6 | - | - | TGTGCCAGCAGTTATGGTCGAGCCCGCAATCAGCCCCAGCATTTT | CASSYGRARNQPQHF
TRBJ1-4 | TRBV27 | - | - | TGTGCCAGCAGAGGCATTAATGAAAAACTGTTTTTT | CASRGINEKLFF
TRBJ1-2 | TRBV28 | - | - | TGTGCCAGCAGAACACCGGACGCTCTAGGGCCAGGCTACACCTTC | CASRTPDALGPGYTF
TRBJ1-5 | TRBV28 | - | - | TGTGCCAGCGGGGACACCTTCAATCAGCCCCAGCATTTT | CASGDTFNQPQHF
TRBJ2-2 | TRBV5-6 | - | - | TGTGCCAGCAGCTTCCCCCACACCGGGGAGCTGTTTTTT | CASSFPHTGELFF
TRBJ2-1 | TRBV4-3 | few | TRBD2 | TGCGCCAGCAGCCAAGGAGTGGCGGGAGGTTCCTACAATGAGCAGTTCTTC | CASSQGVAGGSYNEQFF
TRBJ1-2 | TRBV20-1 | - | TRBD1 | TGCAGTGCTCGTGTTCCGGACAGGGGTTCACGCGGCTACACCTTC | CSARVPDRGSRGYTF
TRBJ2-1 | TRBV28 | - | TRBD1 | TGTGCCAGCATGAGGGGGCTAGCCTACAATGAGCAGTTCTTC | CASMRGLAYNEQFF
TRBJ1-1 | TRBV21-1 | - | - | TGTGCCAGCAGCCTAAGGTCCCCAGGGGACACTGAAGCTTTCTTT | CASSLRSPGDTEAFF
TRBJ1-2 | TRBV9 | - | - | TGTGCCAGCAGCGCCCATAGCGGATCGATCAGCTATGGCTACACCTTC | CASSAHSGSISYGYTF
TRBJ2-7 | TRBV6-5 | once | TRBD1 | TGTGCCAGCAGTCCCATCGGGACAGCAGGCTACGAGCAGTACTTC | CASSPIGTAGYEQYF
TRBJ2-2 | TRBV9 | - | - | TGTGCCAGCAGCTTCAGCGGAGGGGGAACCGGGGAGCTGTTTTTT | CASSFSGGGTGELFF
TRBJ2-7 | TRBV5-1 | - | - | TGCGCCAGCAGCTTGGCCGAACAGTACGAGCAGTACTTC | CASSLAEQYEQYF
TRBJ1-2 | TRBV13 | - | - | TGTGCCAGCAACTCAGAACGACAGACCCACTATGGCTACACCTTC | CASNSERQTHYGYTF
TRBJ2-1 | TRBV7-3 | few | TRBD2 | TGTGCCAGCAGCTTAAGTAGCGGGCATTACAATGAGCAGTTCTTC | CASSLSSGHYNEQFF
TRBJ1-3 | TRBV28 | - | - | TGTGCCAGCAGTTCTGCCGACAGCTCTGGAAACACCATATATTTT | CASSSADSSGNTIYF
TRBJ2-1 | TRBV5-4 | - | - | TGTGCCAGCAGCGCTACAGGACGCTCCTACAATGAGCAGTTCTTC | CASSATGRSYNEQFF
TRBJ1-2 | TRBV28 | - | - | TGTGCCGGCTCGGCAGGGATTAACTATGGCTACACCTTC | CAGSAGINYGYTF
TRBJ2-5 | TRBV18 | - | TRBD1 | TGTGCCAGCTCAATGGACAGGGGAGAGACCCAGTACTTC | CASSMDRGETQYF